The entry below gives a single T cell receptor (beta chain) sequence along with its context. This clonotype was seen more than once but under ten times. Its specific antigen is unknown. No base quality information exists; no much larger clone differs at one position. The data originate from a study of response to subunit inactivated influenza vaccine listed by TCRdb under 2018. About the study as a whole: Deep quantitative profiling of the T cell receptor repertoire was used in the study to follow responses to a trivalent subunit inactivated influenza vaccine.

General conclusions and limits of the study: The authors proposed that each seasonal influenza vaccination may bring in only a limited number of new T cells.

Measured from the cysteine to the phenylalanine, the CDR3 is 18 residues long. Solely the CDR3 DNA is kept, with 54 bases framed from the first base. The germline V gene gives CDR1 as SGHVS and CDR2 as FNYEAQ. V is cut by 2 bases and J by 5 bases, and the space between the germline ends is 24 bases. The library was obtained by RT-PCR. Reads for this sample came from an Illumina HiSeq 2500. The public reads were reanalyzed by TCRdb: fastp trimming at Q25, MiXCR alignment, in-frame beta chains only. Each CDR3 protein gets just one entry, which takes the most common genes and DNA from the rows behind it. In all, the sample holds about 700,000 distinct CDR3 sequences, and approximately 14% of those were seen once. Clones ranked in the top ten supply 7.5% to 8% of the sample.

The source material was PBMCs from blood, sampled 14 days before vaccination. Rearrangement joined TRBV7-6 to TRBJ2-5, and the D gene may be TRBD1, 6 bases matching. This TCR derives from a man in his forties or fifties who received an inactivated influenza vaccine. Donor details come from another sample of the same person, matched by shared clones. The DNA sequence is as follows: TGTGCCAGCAGCTTAAACCCCCCATCCACAGGGACCCGGGAGACCCAGTACTTC. This codes for CASSLNPPSTGTRETQYF.